These T cell receptor beta chains were read from a single sample in a study of beta chain features in type 1 diabetes. Here immunoSEQ multiplex PCR was the method, and the copy in TCRdb shows in-frame clones only, minus some. Of 850,000 to 900,000 clones detected, roughly 16% appear once; the ten largest clones hold about 0.02%. The sample was naive CD4+ T cells from blood. All receptors come from a woman younger than 30 in good health. CDR3s include the opening cysteine and the closing phenylalanine or tryptophan. Fields, in order: J gene, V gene, clone size, D gene, CDR3 DNA, CDR3 protein. D genes are given only for firm matches. Only part of the rows carry a size: once, few, many, or a class if the clone is expanded.

j_gene: TRBJ2-2
v_gene: TRBV7-2
abundance: NA
d_gene: NA
CDR3nt: TGTGCCAGCAGCTCCTCCGGGACTCACACCGGGGAGCTGTTTTTT
CDR3aa: CASSSSGTHTGELFF

j_gene: TRBJ1-5
v_gene: TRBV28
abundance: few
d_gene: NA
CDR3nt: TGTGCCAGCAGTGTACAGGGTTGGAATCAGCCCCAGCATTTT
CDR3aa: CASSVQGWNQPQHF

j_gene: TRBJ2-3
v_gene: TRBV10-3
abundance: NA
d_gene: TRBD1
CDR3nt: TGTGCCATCAGTGACGGTTACACCGGGACAGGATATTTT
CDR3aa: CAISDGYTGTGYF

j_gene: TRBJ2-1
v_gene: TRBV27
abundance: few
d_gene: TRBD2
CDR3nt: TGTGCCAGCAGTAAAGCGGGAGGGCCGCTCAATGAGCAGTTCTTC
CDR3aa: CASSKAGGPLNEQFF

j_gene: TRBJ2-1
v_gene: TRBV28
abundance: NA
d_gene: NA
CDR3nt: TGTGCCAGCAGTTTCATCGATAACAATGAGCAGTTCTTC
CDR3aa: CASSFIDNNEQFF

j_gene: TRBJ2-5
v_gene: TRBV11-2
abundance: NA
d_gene: NA
CDR3nt: TGTGCCAGCAGCCCATCCGGGACTCGGGCAGGAGAGACCCAGTACTTC
CDR3aa: CASSPSGTRAGETQYF

j_gene: TRBJ2-2
v_gene: TRBV6-5
abundance: NA
d_gene: NA
CDR3nt: TGTGCCACCCGCCCGGTGTCGGCCGCCGGGGAGCTGTTTTTT
CDR3aa: CATRPVSAAGELFF

j_gene: TRBJ2-1
v_gene: TRBV10-2
abundance: NA
d_gene: TRBD2
CDR3nt: TGCGCCAGCAGTGACAGAGCGGGAGCACCCTACAATGAGCAGTTCTTC
CDR3aa: CASSDRAGAPYNEQFF

j_gene: TRBJ2-3
v_gene: TRBV7-2
abundance: few
d_gene: TRBD2
CDR3nt: TGTGCCAGCAGCCTACTAGCGGGCCTCACAGATACGCAGTATTTT
CDR3aa: CASSLLAGLTDTQYF

j_gene: TRBJ2-4
v_gene: TRBV2
abundance: NA
d_gene: NA
CDR3nt: TGTGCCAGCAGTACCCCAGACCTAGCCAAAAACATTCAGTACTTC
CDR3aa: CASSTPDLAKNIQYF

j_gene: TRBJ1-5
v_gene: TRBV18
abundance: few
d_gene: NA
CDR3nt: TGTGCCAGCTCACCAGGGTCGGATCAGCCCCAGCATTTT
CDR3aa: CASSPGSDQPQHF

j_gene: TRBJ2-3
v_gene: TRBV6-5
abundance: NA
d_gene: NA
CDR3nt: TGTGCCAGCAGGGGATTCACAGATACGCAGTATTTT
CDR3aa: CASRGFTDTQYF

j_gene: TRBJ2-2
v_gene: TRBV4-2
abundance: NA
d_gene: TRBD2
CDR3nt: TGTGCCAGCAGCCAAGCGGGAGGAGGCGGGGAGCTGTTTTTT
CDR3aa: CASSQAGGGGELFF

j_gene: TRBJ1-1
v_gene: TRBV19
abundance: few
d_gene: NA
CDR3nt: TGTGCCAGTAGGGAACGAACTGAAGCTTTCTTT
CDR3aa: CASRERTEAFF

j_gene: TRBJ2-4
v_gene: TRBV6-1
abundance: few
d_gene: NA
CDR3nt: TGTGCCAGCAGTATCGGTAGGCTAGCGCGCCTTCAGTACTTC
CDR3aa: CASSIGRLARLQYF

j_gene: TRBJ2-4
v_gene: TRBV6-5
abundance: few
d_gene: NA
CDR3nt: TGTGCCAGCAGACAGGGATTAGCCAAAAACATTCAGTACTTC
CDR3aa: CASRQGLAKNIQYF

j_gene: TRBJ1-2
v_gene: TRBV7-2
abundance: few
d_gene: NA
CDR3nt: TGTGCCAGCAGCTTAGTAGGGGGTGGCTATGGCTACACCTTC
CDR3aa: CASSLVGGGYGYTF

j_gene: TRBJ1-2
v_gene: TRBV5-1
abundance: few
d_gene: NA
CDR3nt: TGCGCCAGCAGCCCGACAGGCGATAACTATGGCTACACCTTC
CDR3aa: CASSPTGDNYGYTF

j_gene: TRBJ2-3
v_gene: TRBV9
abundance: NA
d_gene: NA
CDR3nt: TGTGCCAGCAGCGTAAGGGGTCACCCAGATACGCAGTATTTT
CDR3aa: CASSVRGHPDTQYF

j_gene: TRBJ2-2
v_gene: TRBV5-4
abundance: NA
d_gene: NA
CDR3nt: TGTGCCAGCGGGCGGGTTGACACCGGGGAGCTGTTTTTT
CDR3aa: CASGRVDTGELFF

j_gene: TRBJ2-1
v_gene: TRBV2
abundance: NA
d_gene: TRBD2
CDR3nt: TGTGCCAGCAGGTGGACTAGCAGCTACAATGAGCAGTTCTTC
CDR3aa: CASRWTSSYNEQFF

j_gene: TRBJ1-1
v_gene: TRBV11-2
abundance: NA
d_gene: TRBD1
CDR3nt: TGTGCCAGCAGCGACTATGCCAGGGGGCACACTGAAGCTTTCTTT
CDR3aa: CASSDYARGHTEAFF

j_gene: TRBJ1-2
v_gene: TRBV27
abundance: NA
d_gene: TRBD1
CDR3nt: TGTGCCAGCAGAAAGCCAGCCCGGGACAGATCTACCTCGAACTATGGCTACACCTTC
CDR3aa: CASRKPARDRSTSNYGYTF

j_gene: TRBJ2-5
v_gene: TRBV4-3
abundance: NA
d_gene: TRBD2
CDR3nt: TGCGCCAGCGCCCAAGGACTAGCGGAAGAGACCCAGTACTTC
CDR3aa: CASAQGLAEETQYF

j_gene: TRBJ1-3
v_gene: TRBV9
abundance: NA
d_gene: TRBD1
CDR3nt: TGTGCCAGCAGCGCGGGGACAGGGCGCTCTGGAAACACCATATATTTT
CDR3aa: CASSAGTGRSGNTIYF

j_gene: TRBJ2-1
v_gene: TRBV4-2
abundance: NA
d_gene: TRBD2
CDR3nt: TGTGCCAGCAGACACCTGGGACTAGCGGGAGGGCCCAATGAGCAGTTCTTC
CDR3aa: CASRHLGLAGGPNEQFF

j_gene: TRBJ2-7
v_gene: TRBV9
abundance: few
d_gene: TRBD1
CDR3nt: TGTGCCAGCAGCGTATCTGACAGGGCTCCCTACGAGCAGTACTTC
CDR3aa: CASSVSDRAPYEQYF

j_gene: TRBJ2-1
v_gene: TRBV19
abundance: few
d_gene: NA
CDR3nt: TGTGCCAGTAGTACAGGGGCACTACTGTACAATGAGCAGTTCTTC
CDR3aa: CASSTGALLYNEQFF

j_gene: TRBJ2-7
v_gene: TRBV6-5
abundance: NA
d_gene: NA
CDR3nt: TGTGCCAGCAGTTACTCGTTTCAACTCAACTACGAGCAGTACTTC
CDR3aa: CASSYSFQLNYEQYF

j_gene: TRBJ1-6
v_gene: TRBV7-9
abundance: few
d_gene: NA
CDR3nt: TGTGCCAGCAGCGCCCGATCCGGGACAAAGGGGGATTCACCCCTCCACTTT
CDR3aa: CASSARSGTKGDSPLHF

j_gene: TRBJ1-2
v_gene: TRBV18
abundance: few
d_gene: TRBD1
CDR3nt: TGTGCCAGCTCACCAGGGACAGTGGAGGGCTACACCTTC
CDR3aa: CASSPGTVEGYTF

j_gene: TRBJ2-1
v_gene: TRBV29-1
abundance: NA
d_gene: TRBD2
CDR3nt: TGCAGCGTTGATTGGGGACTAGCGGGAAGGAATGAGCAGTTCTTC
CDR3aa: CSVDWGLAGRNEQFF

j_gene: TRBJ2-1
v_gene: TRBV6-1
abundance: NA
d_gene: NA
CDR3nt: TGTGCCAGCAGTGAAGTTCCGGGGACTTACAATGAGCAGTTCTTC
CDR3aa: CASSEVPGTYNEQFF

j_gene: TRBJ2-3
v_gene: TRBV25-1
abundance: NA
d_gene: NA
CDR3nt: TGTGCCAGCAGTGACAGGGTAGGGACAGATACGCAGTATTTT
CDR3aa: CASSDRVGTDTQYF

j_gene: TRBJ2-1
v_gene: TRBV28
abundance: few
d_gene: TRBD2
CDR3nt: TGTGCCAGCAGTTTCCCAGCGGGAGGGCACAATGAGCAGTTCTTC
CDR3aa: CASSFPAGGHNEQFF

j_gene: TRBJ2-1
v_gene: TRBV10-3
abundance: NA
d_gene: TRBD2
CDR3nt: TGTGCCATCAGTGATAGGGGACAGACTAGCGGGAGAAGATTCTTC
CDR3aa: CAISDRGQTSGRRFF

j_gene: TRBJ2-1
v_gene: TRBV11-3
abundance: once
d_gene: NA
CDR3nt: TGTGCCAGCAGCCGTGGGACCCTCGATGAGCAGTTCTTC
CDR3aa: CASSRGTLDEQFF

j_gene: TRBJ2-3
v_gene: TRBV6-1
abundance: NA
d_gene: NA
CDR3nt: TGTGCCAGCAGAAACACAGGGACAGATACGCAGTATTTT
CDR3aa: CASRNTGTDTQYF

j_gene: TRBJ1-2
v_gene: TRBV9
abundance: few
d_gene: TRBD1
CDR3nt: TGTGCCAGCAGCCGGAGGGACAGGACATATGGCTACACCTTC
CDR3aa: CASSRRDRTYGYTF

j_gene: TRBJ2-7
v_gene: TRBV6-5
abundance: NA
d_gene: NA
CDR3nt: TGTGCCAGCAGTTACTCCCCATCAGGGGGGAGCTACGAGCAGTACTTC
CDR3aa: CASSYSPSGGSYEQYF

j_gene: TRBJ2-2
v_gene: TRBV7-8
abundance: NA
d_gene: TRBD2
CDR3nt: TGTGCCAGCAGCTTAGCCCATGCGGGAGCCGGGGACACCGGGGAGCTGTTTTTT
CDR3aa: CASSLAHAGAGDTGELFF

j_gene: TRBJ2-1
v_gene: TRBV5-1
abundance: NA
d_gene: TRBD2
CDR3nt: TGCGCCAGCAGCTTCAATACGGGAGGTTCTTACAATGAGCAGTTCTTC
CDR3aa: CASSFNTGGSYNEQFF

j_gene: TRBJ2-7
v_gene: TRBV18
abundance: NA
d_gene: NA
CDR3nt: TGTGCCAGCTCACCACAGGGACACTACGAGCAGTACTTC
CDR3aa: CASSPQGHYEQYF

j_gene: TRBJ2-7
v_gene: TRBV7-9
abundance: NA
d_gene: NA
CDR3nt: TGTGCCAGCGGGCAGGGGCGAAACGAGCAGTACTTC
CDR3aa: CASGQGRNEQYF

j_gene: TRBJ1-5
v_gene: TRBV27
abundance: NA
d_gene: NA
CDR3nt: TGTGCCAGCAGTTTACCCGGGGCCGATCAGCCCCAGCATTTT
CDR3aa: CASSLPGADQPQHF

j_gene: TRBJ2-6
v_gene: TRBV7-2
abundance: few
d_gene: NA
CDR3nt: TGTGCCAGCAGCTTAAGGCTTGGGTCCGCTGGGGCCAACGTCCTGACTTTC
CDR3aa: CASSLRLGSAGANVLTF

j_gene: TRBJ2-7
v_gene: TRBV4-3
abundance: NA
d_gene: TRBD2
CDR3nt: TGCGCCAGCAGCCAAGACCCCGGGAGGAACTACGAGCAGTACTTC
CDR3aa: CASSQDPGRNYEQYF

j_gene: TRBJ2-1
v_gene: TRBV4-3
abundance: NA
d_gene: NA
CDR3nt: TGCGCCAGCAGCCGAAGTGTCGGCTCCTACAATGAGCAGTTCTTC
CDR3aa: CASSRSVGSYNEQFF

j_gene: TRBJ1-5
v_gene: TRBV7-2
abundance: few
d_gene: NA
CDR3nt: TGTGCCAGCAGCTTTTTACAGGGTAGACAGCCCCAGCATTTT
CDR3aa: CASSFLQGRQPQHF

j_gene: TRBJ2-5
v_gene: TRBV21-1
abundance: NA
d_gene: NA
CDR3nt: TGTGCCAGCAGCAATATTAAGACCCAGTACTTC
CDR3aa: CASSNIKTQYF

j_gene: TRBJ1-4
v_gene: TRBV6-5
abundance: few
d_gene: NA
CDR3nt: TGTGCCAGCAGTTACTCGTACACAGCTAGGGAAAAACTGTTTTTT
CDR3aa: CASSYSYTAREKLFF

j_gene: TRBJ2-7
v_gene: TRBV29-1
abundance: few
d_gene: NA
CDR3nt: TGCAGCGTCGCATGGCAGGAGGGCTACGAGCAGTACTTC
CDR3aa: CSVAWQEGYEQYF

j_gene: TRBJ2-1
v_gene: TRBV18
abundance: NA
d_gene: NA
CDR3nt: TGTGCCAGCTCACCCGGTTCCAGTGTAGCGGCCTACAATGAGCAGTTCTTC
CDR3aa: CASSPGSSVAAYNEQFF

j_gene: TRBJ2-5
v_gene: TRBV5-1
abundance: few
d_gene: NA
CDR3nt: TGCGCCAGCAGCTCGGGGGACCACTCCCAAGAGACCCAGTACTTC
CDR3aa: CASSSGDHSQETQYF

j_gene: TRBJ2-1
v_gene: TRBV5-4
abundance: NA
d_gene: TRBD2
CDR3nt: TGTGCCAGCAGCTTGGGACTAGCGGGAGGTCTAGCTAACAATGAGCAGTTCTTC
CDR3aa: CASSLGLAGGLANNEQFF

j_gene: TRBJ2-7
v_gene: TRBV2
abundance: few
d_gene: NA
CDR3nt: TGTGCCAGCAGTGGGTCCGATACGGAGCAGTACTTC
CDR3aa: CASSGSDTEQYF

j_gene: TRBJ2-5
v_gene: TRBV28
abundance: NA
d_gene: TRBD1
CDR3nt: TGTGCCAGCAGTTGGGGACAGGGGTCGGAGACCCAGTACTTC
CDR3aa: CASSWGQGSETQYF

j_gene: TRBJ1-2
v_gene: TRBV6-1
abundance: few
d_gene: TRBD1
CDR3nt: TGTGCCAGCAATCGAGGGGGCGAGGCTAACTATGGCTACACCTTC
CDR3aa: CASNRGGEANYGYTF